Listed below are T cell receptor beta chains from one sample, sequenced in a study of blood T cells in healthy people across ages. TCRdb used MiXCR to reprocess the 5' RACE reads, holding one entry per CDR3 protein. The top ten clones hold 25% to 35% of a sample with about 680,000 distinct CDR3 sequences, roughly 49% of them seen once. Sequencing input: blood. The receptors were gathered from a woman aged 60-75 years in good health. The CDR3 runs from the conserved cysteine through the conserved F or W. Fields, in order: CDR3 length, D gene, clone size, V gene, J gene, CDR3 DNA, CDR3 protein. The D gene is left open where the match is weak. The size entry is marked missing in some rows and otherwise reads once, few, many or a size class.

15,TRBD2,NA,TRBV7-2,TRBJ2-1,TGTGCCAGCAGCTTAGCTACTAGCGTGGGCAATGAGCAGTTCTTC,CASSLATSVGNEQFF
15,TRBD1,NA,TRBV5-1,TRBJ1-5,TGCGCCAGCAGCTTGGAGGGACAGGCGTATCAGCCCCAGCATTTT,CASSLEGQAYQPQHF
15,TRBD2,NA,TRBV3-1,TRBJ2-3,TGTGCCAGCAGCCACCGAGCGGGAGCCTCGGATACGCAGTATTTT,CASSHRAGASDTQYF
15,NA,few,TRBV9,TRBJ2-3,TGTGCCAGCAGCTTAAACCCGGGCGGCCCGGATACGCAGTATTTT,CASSLNPGGPDTQYF
15,NA,NA,TRBV10-3,TRBJ2-5,TGTGCCATCAGCCGCCCCGGGGGCCCGCAAATGGCCCAGTACTTC,CAISRPGGPQMAQYF
12,TRBD1,NA,TRBV14,TRBJ2-1,TGTGCCAGCAGCCCTTCGGACAGGGCTCCGTTCTTC,CASSPSDRAPFF
14,NA,NA,TRBV28,TRBJ2-1,TGTGCCAGCAGTCCAGGGGTGGAATACAATGAGCAGTTCTTC,CASSPGVEYNEQFF
15,TRBD2,NA,TRBV28,TRBJ2-7,TGTGCCAGCAGTGCCGGGACTAGCGGGACCTACGAGCAGTACTTC,CASSAGTSGTYEQYF
13,NA,NA,TRBV29-1,TRBJ1-1,TGCAGCGGACTGGACGGCATGAACACTGAAGCTTTCTTT,CSGLDGMNTEAFF
11,NA,NA,TRBV6-5,TRBJ2-1,TGTGCCAGCAGTCGGAACAATGAGCAGTTCTTC,CASSRNNEQFF
14,NA,NA,TRBV24-1,TRBJ1-5,TGTGCCACCAGTGACCATCAGCCGGATCAGCCCCAGCATTTT,CATSDHQPDQPQHF
15,NA,NA,TRBV5-5,TRBJ2-5,TGTGCCAGCAGCCAAAAAGACAGGTACCAAGAGACCCAGTACTTC,CASSQKDRYQETQYF
13,NA,few,TRBV7-2,TRBJ2-4,TGTGCCAGCAGCTCCGACTTTAAAAACATTCAGTACTTC,CASSSDFKNIQYF
16,NA,few,TRBV28,TRBJ1-5,TGTGCCAGCAGCGATCCGACAGTGGGAGGGCGTCAGCCCCAGCATTTT,CASSDPTVGGRQPQHF
14,TRBD1,few,TRBV9,TRBJ2-1,TGTGCCAGCAGCGTAGTGGTCGGGGACAGTGAGCAGTTCTTC,CASSVVVGDSEQFF
15,NA,few,TRBV7-2,TRBJ1-2,TGTGCCAGCAGCTTAGAGCACAGGGCGGGGTATGGCTACACCTTC,CASSLEHRAGYGYTF